These 18 T cell receptor beta chains were all obtained from the same sample, sequenced in a study of cytomegalovirus exposure and HLA in healthy donors. The PCR was carried out with 60 Vbeta primers and 13 Jbeta primers. Data came from immunoSEQ multiplex PCR; TCRdb stores just in-frame clones and leaves some out. The table has about 150,000 clones, about 75% seen once. What was sequenced was PBMCs. The receptors here all came from a man between 18 and 35 years old in good health and CMV-seropositive.

This rearrangement joins TRBV14 to TRBJ2-5; 7 positions agree with TRBD1. The trim removed 1 base at V and 2 bases at J, leaving 4 bases unmatched. Germline V lookup: CDR1 SGHDN, CDR2 FVKESK. The length of the CDR3 is 15 residues. CDR3 sequence reads: CASSQGGRGQETQYF. CDR3 nucleotide sequence: TGTGCCAGCAGCCAAGGGGGCAGGGGGCAAGAGACCCAGTACTTC.

J is TRBJ2-3 and V is TRBV4-1, with TRBD2 matching 10 bases. CDR1 is MGHRA and CDR2 is YSYEKL in the germline V gene. V trimming: 0 bases; J trimming: 7 bases; junction bases outside the gene matches: 7. The CDR3 is 16 residues long. CDR3 sequence (DNA): TGCGCCAGCAGCCAAGATCTGCGGACTAGCGGAAATACGCAGTATTTT. Amino acids: CASSQDLRTSGNTQYF.

V usage is TRBV5-1 and J usage is TRBJ2-7, with D tentatively TRBD1 (6 bases). CDR1 is SGHRS and CDR2 is YFSETQ in the germline V gene. V lost 3 bases, J lost 6 bases, and 16 bases lay in between. CDR3 size: 14 residues. The CDR3 DNA follows: TGCGCCAGCAGCTCCCCAGGGGACCGTCTCGAGCAGTACTTC. Encoded protein: CASSSPGDRLEQYF.

The chain has TRBV29-1 and TRBJ1-1; TRBD1 is a possible D gene (6 bases). Germline values: CDR1 SQVTM, CDR2 ANQGSEA. The CDR3 runs to 12 residues. V was shortened by 5 bases and J by 7 bases, with 14 bases between the two germline ends. CDR3 protein: CSVSGQSHEAFF. The DNA of the CDR3 is TGCAGCGTTTCAGGACAGAGCCATGAAGCTTTCTTT.

This rearrangement joins TRBV28 to TRBJ2-1; perhaps TRBD2 as D (6 bases). There are 10 residues in the CDR3. Trimming stripped 5 bases from V and 14 bases from J, with 10 bases between. Germline V gene data show CDR1 as MDHEN and CDR2 as SYDVKM. In nucleotides, the CDR3 is TGTGCCAGCAGTGGGGAGGAGGAGTTCTTC. Translation gives CASSGEEEFF.

The chain recombines TRBV4-1 with TRBJ1-1; TRBD1 matches at 9 bases. The CDR3 is made up of 16 amino acids. Per germline, CDR1 MGHRA and CDR2 YSYEKL. V was pared by 6 bases and J by 1 base, with 9 bases of the junction left unmatched. As DNA, the CDR3 is TGCGCCAGCAGGCGGATTGGGACAGGGCGGAACACTGAAGCTTTCTTT. This encodes CASRRIGTGRNTEAFF.

The rearrangement links TRBV29-1 to TRBJ2-6; D not resolved. CDR3 size: 13 residues. Germline V gene sequence: CDR1 SQVTM, CDR2 ANQGSEA. Trimming took 4 bases from V and 3 from J, leaving 7 bases between them. As DNA, the CDR3 is TGCAGCGTTGTCTTCAGTGGGGCCAACGTCCTGACTTTC. Protein sequence: CSVVFSGANVLTF.

The rearrangement links TRBV5-1 to TRBJ2-1, with D maybe TRBD1 (5 bases). The CDR3 contains 13 residues. The germline CDR1 and CDR2 sequences are SGHRS and YFSETQ. Trimming stripped 0 bases from V and 6 bases from J, with 7 bases between. DNA for the CDR3: TGCGCCAGCAGCTTGGGCAGGGCCAATGAGCAGTTCTTC. Translating gives CASSLGRANEQFF.

This clone was seen a handful of times. The V and J genes are TRBV28 and TRBJ2-7; TRBD2 is a possible D gene (5 bases). Deletions cut 5 bases from V and 8 bases from J, with 13 bases between. This CDR3 spans 12 amino acids. From germline, CDR1 is MDHEN and CDR2 SYDVKM. DNA for the CDR3: TGTGCCAGCAGTGAGGGCCGTTCGCAGCAGTACTTC. Its translation is CASSEGRSQQYF.

The chain employs TRBV7-9 and TRBJ2-5; perhaps TRBD2 as D (5 bases). V shed 5 bases and J shed 5 bases, with 12 bases lying between them. Germline V gene sequence: CDR1 SEHNR, CDR2 FQNEAQ (reference sequence). This CDR3 spans 13 amino acids. The CDR3 DNA sequence: TGTGCCAGCAGCCCCCGGAGGTCGGAGACCCAGTACTTC. Residues: CASSPRRSETQYF.

This chain uses TRBV7-8 with TRBJ2-5; 13 bases align to TRBD2. Germline V gene lookup returns CDR1 SGHVS and CDR2 FQNEAQ. The CDR3 is 18 residues long. The junction had 11 bases not matched to a gene; V was cut back by 5 bases and J by 2 bases. CDR3 nucleotide sequence: TGTGCCAGCAGCCCTGTACTAGCGGGAGGGCCGTCACAAGAGACCCAGTACTTC. Translating gives CASSPVLAGGPSQETQYF.

The V and J genes are TRBV11-2 and TRBJ2-3; tentative D call: TRBD1 (5 bases). Trimming shortened V by 1 base and J by 6 bases, and 8 bases separated the two germline ends. CDR1 is SGHAT, CDR2 FQNNGV, per germline. CDR3 length: 13 amino acids. The CDR3 loop reads CASSLVGADTQYF. The CDR3 bases are TGTGCCAGCAGCTTAGTAGGGGCCGATACGCAGTATTTT.

The chain carries TRBV30 and TRBJ2-5, with D unresolved. This CDR3 is 20 amino acids long. CDR1 and CDR2 (germline): GTSNPN, SVGIG (reference sequence). V lost 2 bases, J lost 4 bases, and 32 bases lay in between. CDR3 loop: CAWSSIFPPQVRPRLETQYF. Here the CDR3 DNA reads TGTGCCTGGAGTTCGATCTTCCCCCCCCAGGTTAGACCCAGGTTAGAGACCCAGTACTTC.

This chain uses TRBV27 with TRBJ2-5; TRBD2 agrees at 12 bases. Germline values: CDR1 MNHEY, CDR2 SMNVEV (reference sequence). J lost 5 bases, V lost 7 bases, and 8 bases had no gene match. This CDR3 is 15 amino acids long. DNA for the CDR3: TGTGCCAGCAAGGCTAGCGGGAGGGCCGATGAGACCCAGTACTTC. Its protein product is CASKASGRADETQYF.

The genes are TRBV27 and TRBJ2-7; D is perhaps TRBD1 (5 bases). CDR1 is MNHEY, CDR2 SMNVEV, per germline (reference sequence). CDR3 length equals 14 residues. Trimming removed 4 bases at V and 2 bases at J, with 12 bases between. In DNA, the CDR3 is TGTGCCAGCAGTTGGGGCCGCAGCGCCTACGAGCAGTACTTC. Its protein is CASSWGRSAYEQYF.

The chain uses TRBV28 and TRBJ2-3, with D maybe TRBD1 (6 bases). The CDR3 has 15 residues. Germline V CDR1 and CDR2: MDHEN, SYDVKM. V was pared by 8 bases and J by 2 bases, with 17 bases between. The CDR3 DNA sequence: TGTGCCAGCGAAACAGGGCTCGCGCACACAGATACGCAGTATTTT. This encodes CASETGLAHTDTQYF.

The chain uses TRBV29-1 and TRBJ2-1; 7 nucleotides agree with TRBD1. CDR1 is SQVTM and CDR2 is ANQGSEA in the germline V gene. The CDR3 covers 13 residues. Unmatched junction bases numbered 2, after V lost 3 bases and J lost 3 bases. The CDR3 here is CSVEGQYYNEQFF. Written as DNA, the CDR3 is TGCAGCGTTGAGGGACAGTACTACAATGAGCAGTTCTTC.

The chain combines TRBV7-9 with TRBJ2-7; D perhaps matches TRBD2 (6 bases). Germline V CDR1 and CDR2: SEHNR, FQNEAQ (reference sequence). The CDR3 covers 14 residues. Trimming removed 3 bases from V and 2 bases from J, with 11 bases in between. The CDR3 nucleotides read TGTGCCAGCAGCTTGGTGGGAGGCCCCTACGAGCAGTACTTC. Translating gives CASSLVGGPYEQYF.